This T cell receptor beta chain comes out of a study of OX40 agonist ivuxolimab in advanced cancers. The germline V gene has CDR1 SNHLY and CDR2 FYNNEI. The CDR3 covers 12 residues. TCRdb's table, derived via immunoSEQ multiplex PCR, lists solely in-frame clones and lacks some. The sample gives about 120,000 clones, 93% of which show up once; 0.15% to 0.19% is in the top ten. The material was CD4+ or CD8+ T cells sorted from blood, obtained in a trial of the OX40 agonist ivuxolimab. This receptor was identified in an adult with an advanced solid tumor such as melanoma, head and neck, liver or kidney cancer. The chain couples TRBV2 to TRBJ2-5; D ambiguous. The J call may be faulty, since TRBJ2-7 better matches the DNA end. The CDR3 region is CASSVYAYEQYF. CDR3 nucleotide sequence: TGTGCCAGCAGTGTTTATGCCTACGAGCAGTACTTC.